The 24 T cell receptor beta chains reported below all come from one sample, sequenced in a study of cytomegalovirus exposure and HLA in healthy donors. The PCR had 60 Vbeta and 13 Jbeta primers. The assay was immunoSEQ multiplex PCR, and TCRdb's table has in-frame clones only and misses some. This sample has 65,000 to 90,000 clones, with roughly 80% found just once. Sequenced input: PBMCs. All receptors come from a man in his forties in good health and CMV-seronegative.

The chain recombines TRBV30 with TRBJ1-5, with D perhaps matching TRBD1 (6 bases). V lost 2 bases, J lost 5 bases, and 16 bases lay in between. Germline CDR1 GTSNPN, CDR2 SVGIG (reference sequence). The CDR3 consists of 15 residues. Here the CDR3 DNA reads TGTGCCTGGAGTAGTTGGGGGCGCTGGGATCAGCCCCAGCATTTT. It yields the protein CAWSSWGRWDQPQHF.

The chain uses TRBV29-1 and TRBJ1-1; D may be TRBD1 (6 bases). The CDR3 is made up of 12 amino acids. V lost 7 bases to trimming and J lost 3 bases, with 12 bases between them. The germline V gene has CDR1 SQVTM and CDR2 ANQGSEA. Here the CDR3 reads CSAGDIYTEAFF. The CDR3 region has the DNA TGCAGCGCCGGGGACATCTACACTGAAGCTTTCTTT.

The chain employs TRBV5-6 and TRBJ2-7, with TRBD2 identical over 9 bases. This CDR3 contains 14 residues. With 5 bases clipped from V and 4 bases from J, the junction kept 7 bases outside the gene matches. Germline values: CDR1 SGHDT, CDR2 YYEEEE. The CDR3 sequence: CASRDSGGTYEQYF. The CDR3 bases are TGTGCCAGCAGGGATAGCGGGGGAACTTACGAGCAGTACTTC.

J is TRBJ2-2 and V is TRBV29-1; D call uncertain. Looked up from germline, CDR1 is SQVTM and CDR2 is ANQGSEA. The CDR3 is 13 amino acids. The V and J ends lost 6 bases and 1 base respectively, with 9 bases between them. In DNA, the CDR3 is TGCAGCGTCGTGACTGGGAACACCGGGGAGCTGTTTTTT. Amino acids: CSVVTGNTGELFF.

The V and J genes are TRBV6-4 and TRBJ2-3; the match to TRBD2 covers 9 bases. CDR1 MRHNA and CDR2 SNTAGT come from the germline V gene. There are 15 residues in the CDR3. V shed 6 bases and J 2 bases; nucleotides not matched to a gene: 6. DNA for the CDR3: TGTGCCAGCAGCCGTAGCGGGGGCTTCACAGATACGCAGTATTTT. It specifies CASSRSGGFTDTQYF.

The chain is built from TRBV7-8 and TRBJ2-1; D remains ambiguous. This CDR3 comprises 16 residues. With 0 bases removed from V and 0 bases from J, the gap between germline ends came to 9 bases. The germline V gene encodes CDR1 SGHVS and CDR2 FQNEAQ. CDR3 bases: TGTGCCAGCAGCTTAGCGATCACGAGCTCCTACAATGAGCAGTTCTTC. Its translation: CASSLAITSSYNEQFF.

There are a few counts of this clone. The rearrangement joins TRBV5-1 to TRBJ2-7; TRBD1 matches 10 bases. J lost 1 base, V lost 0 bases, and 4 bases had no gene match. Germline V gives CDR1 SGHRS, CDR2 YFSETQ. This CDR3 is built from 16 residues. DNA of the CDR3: TGCGCCAGCAGCTTGGAGCCGGGACAGGGGTCCTACGAGCAGTACTTC. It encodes CASSLEPGQGSYEQYF.

The CDR3 protein is CASSPGGGVYGYTF. DNA for the CDR3: TGTGCCAGCAGCCCGGGGGGTGGGGTTTACGGCTACACCTTC. V usage is TRBV7-6 and J usage is TRBJ1-2, with a tentative D call TRBD1 (5 bases). CDR1 and CDR2 from the germline V gene are SGHVS and FNYEAQ. CDR3 length: 14 amino acids. V shed 5 bases and J shed 8 bases, with 18 bases lying between them.

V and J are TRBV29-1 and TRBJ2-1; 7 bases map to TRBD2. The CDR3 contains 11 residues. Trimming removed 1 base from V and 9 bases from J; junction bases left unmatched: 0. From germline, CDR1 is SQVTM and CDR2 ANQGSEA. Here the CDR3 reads CSVEGGGEQFF. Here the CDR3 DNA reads TGCAGCGTTGAAGGCGGGGGTGAGCAGTTCTTC.

The CDR3 loop is CASTPPQGRWETQYF. The CDR3 DNA reads as TGTGCCAGCACCCCTCCACAGGGCCGGTGGGAGACCCAGTACTTC. J is TRBJ2-5 and V is TRBV28, with D possibly being TRBD1 (6 bases). Trimming removed 7 bases from V and 5 bases from J, with 20 bases in between. This CDR3 has 15 amino acids. Per germline, CDR1 MDHEN and CDR2 SYDVKM. The full variable domain, in which reference TRBV28 and TRBJ2-5 provide the parts outside the CDR3, is DVKVTQSSRYLVKRTGEKVFLECVQDMDHENMFWYRQDPGLGLRLIYFSYDVKMKEKGDIPEGYSVSREKKERFSLILESASTNQTSMYLCASTPPQGRWETQYFGPGTRLLVL.

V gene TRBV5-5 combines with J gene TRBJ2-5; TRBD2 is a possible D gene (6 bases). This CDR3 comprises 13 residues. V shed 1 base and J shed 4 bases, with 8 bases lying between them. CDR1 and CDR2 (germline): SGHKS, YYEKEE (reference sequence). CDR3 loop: CASSLFGGETQYF. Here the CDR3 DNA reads TGTGCCAGCAGCTTGTTCGGGGGAGAGACCCAGTACTTC.

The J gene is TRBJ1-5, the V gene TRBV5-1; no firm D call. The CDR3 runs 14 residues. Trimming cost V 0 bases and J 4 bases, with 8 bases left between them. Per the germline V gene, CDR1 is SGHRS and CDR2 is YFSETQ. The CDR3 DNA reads TGCGCCAGCAGCTTGGGGGAGTGGAATCAGCCCCAGCATTTT. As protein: CASSLGEWNQPQHF.

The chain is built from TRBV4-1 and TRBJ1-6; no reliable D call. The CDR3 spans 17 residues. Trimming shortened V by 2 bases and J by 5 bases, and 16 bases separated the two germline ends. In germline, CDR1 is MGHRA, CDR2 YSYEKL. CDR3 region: CASSQTRAKKNNSPLHF. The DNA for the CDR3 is TGCGCCAGCAGCCAAACGAGGGCAAAGAAAAATAATTCACCCCTCCACTTT.

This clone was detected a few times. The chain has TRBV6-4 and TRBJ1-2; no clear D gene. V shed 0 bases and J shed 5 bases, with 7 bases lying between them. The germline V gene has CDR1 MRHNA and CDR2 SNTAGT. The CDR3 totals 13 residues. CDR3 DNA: TGTGCCAGCAGTGACTCGGGAGGGTATGGCTACACCTTC. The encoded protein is CASSDSGGYGYTF.

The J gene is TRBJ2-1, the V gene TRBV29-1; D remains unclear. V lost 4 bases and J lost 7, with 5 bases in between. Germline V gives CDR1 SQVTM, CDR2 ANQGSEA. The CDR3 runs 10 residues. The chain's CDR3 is CSVGVNEQFF. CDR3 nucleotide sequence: TGCAGCGTTGGTGTAAATGAGCAGTTCTTC.

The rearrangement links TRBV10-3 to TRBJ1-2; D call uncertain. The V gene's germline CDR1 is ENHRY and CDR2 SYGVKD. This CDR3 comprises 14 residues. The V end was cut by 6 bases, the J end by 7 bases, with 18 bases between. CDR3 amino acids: CAISGDSNPVGYTF. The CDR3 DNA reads TGTGCCATCAGCGGGGATTCGAATCCCGTTGGCTACACCTTC.

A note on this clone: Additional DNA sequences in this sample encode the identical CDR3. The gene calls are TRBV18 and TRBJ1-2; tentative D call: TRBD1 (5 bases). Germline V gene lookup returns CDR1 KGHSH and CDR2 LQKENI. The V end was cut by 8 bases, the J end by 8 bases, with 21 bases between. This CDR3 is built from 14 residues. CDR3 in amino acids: CASPSDSQFGGYTF. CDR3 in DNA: TGTGCCAGCCCCAGCGACAGTCAGTTTGGGGGCTACACCTTC.

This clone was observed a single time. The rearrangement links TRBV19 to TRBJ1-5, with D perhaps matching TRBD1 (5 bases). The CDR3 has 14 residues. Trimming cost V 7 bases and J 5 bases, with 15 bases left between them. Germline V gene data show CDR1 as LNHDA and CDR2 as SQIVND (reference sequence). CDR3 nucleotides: TGTGCCAGTAACATTGGCAGGGTGGATCAGCCCCAGCATTTT. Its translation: CASNIGRVDQPQHF.

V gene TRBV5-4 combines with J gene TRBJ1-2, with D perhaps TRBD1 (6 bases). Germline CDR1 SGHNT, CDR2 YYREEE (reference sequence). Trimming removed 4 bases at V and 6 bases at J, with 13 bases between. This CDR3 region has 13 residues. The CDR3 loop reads CASSSPRTDGYTF. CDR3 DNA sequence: TGTGCCAGCAGCAGCCCCCGGACAGATGGCTACACCTTC.

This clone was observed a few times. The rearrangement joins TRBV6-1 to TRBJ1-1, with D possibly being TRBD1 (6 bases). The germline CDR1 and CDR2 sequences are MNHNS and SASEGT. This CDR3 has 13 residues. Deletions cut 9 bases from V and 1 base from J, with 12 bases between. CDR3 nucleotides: TGTGCCAGTGAGGGACACGGGAACACTGAAGCTTTCTTT. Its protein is CASEGHGNTEAFF.

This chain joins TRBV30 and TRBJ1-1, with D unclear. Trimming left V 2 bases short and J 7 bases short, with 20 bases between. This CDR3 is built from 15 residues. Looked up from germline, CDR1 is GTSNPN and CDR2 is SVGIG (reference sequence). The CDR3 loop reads CAWSPLGGLLREAFF. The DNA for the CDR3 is TGTGCCTGGAGTCCCCTCGGAGGTCTACTCCGTGAAGCTTTCTTT.

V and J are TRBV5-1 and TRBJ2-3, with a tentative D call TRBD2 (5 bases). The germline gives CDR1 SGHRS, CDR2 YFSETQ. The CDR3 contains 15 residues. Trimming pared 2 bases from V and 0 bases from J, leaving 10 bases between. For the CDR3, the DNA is TGCGCCAGCAGCTTTAGCGTTACTAGCACAGATACGCAGTATTTT. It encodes CASSFSVTSTDTQYF.

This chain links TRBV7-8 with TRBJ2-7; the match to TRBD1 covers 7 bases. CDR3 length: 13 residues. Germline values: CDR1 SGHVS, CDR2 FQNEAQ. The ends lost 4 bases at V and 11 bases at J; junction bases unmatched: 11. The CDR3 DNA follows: TGTGCCAGCAGCTCTTGGGACAGCCAAAAGGAGTACTTC. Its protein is CASSSWDSQKEYF. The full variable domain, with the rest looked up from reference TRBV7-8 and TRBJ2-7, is GAGVSQSPRYKVAKRGQDVALRCDPISGHVSLFWYQQALGQGPEFLTYFQNEAQLDKSGLPSDRFFAERPEGSVSTLKIQRTQQEDSAVYLCASSSWDSQKEYFGPGTRLTVT.

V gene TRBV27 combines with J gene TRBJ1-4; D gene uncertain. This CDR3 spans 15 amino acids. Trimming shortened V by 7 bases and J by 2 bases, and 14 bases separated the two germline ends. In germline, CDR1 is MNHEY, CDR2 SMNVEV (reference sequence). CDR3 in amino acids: CASKPIAPTNEKLFF. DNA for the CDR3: TGTGCCAGCAAGCCGATTGCACCGACTAATGAAAAACTGTTTTTT.